These 30 T cell receptor beta chains were all obtained from the same sample, sequenced in a study of cytomegalovirus exposure and HLA in healthy donors. The PCR used 60 Vbeta and 13 Jbeta primers. Here immunoSEQ multiplex PCR was the method, and the copy in TCRdb shows in-frame clones only, minus some. Of around 75,000 clones detected, more than 75% appear once; the ten largest clones hold 3.4%. Source material: PBMCs. The receptors were sampled from a middle-aged man in good health and CMV-seronegative.

The V gene is TRBV6-5, the J gene TRBJ2-2; 11 positions match TRBD2. The CDR3 is 15 amino acids. V lost 3 bases and J lost 4; bases outside the gene matches: 1. Looked up from germline, CDR1 is MNHEY and CDR2 is SVGAGI. CDR3 loop: CASSYLAGGTGELFF. The CDR3 DNA sequence: TGTGCCAGCAGTTATCTAGCGGGGGGCACCGGGGAGCTGTTTTTT.

This clone was counted a single time. Other DNA variants within this sample encode the same CDR3. V is TRBV30 and J is TRBJ2-1, with 9 bases aligning to TRBD2. The CDR3 loop spans 16 amino acids. Trimming at V came to 1 base and at J to 8 bases, leaving 12 bases not matched to a gene. The germline V gene encodes CDR1 GTSNPN and CDR2 SVGIG (reference sequence). CDR3 nucleotides: TGTGCCTGGAGTGATAGGCTGGCGGGGGGGCCGGATGAGCAGTTCTTC. Translating it yields CAWSDRLAGGPDEQFF.

The chain's CDR3 is CASQGLPADTQYF. CDR3 DNA sequence: TGTGCCAGCCAGGGACTGCCCGCAGATACGCAGTATTTT. V gene TRBV7-9 combines with J gene TRBJ2-3; the D gene is possibly TRBD2 (6 bases). The germline V gene has CDR1 SEHNR and CDR2 FQNEAQ (reference sequence). V was trimmed by 8 bases and J by 4 bases, leaving 13 bases between them. The CDR3 is 13 residues long.

The gene calls are TRBV6-5 and TRBJ1-5, with no clear D. Trimming took off 8 bases at V and 3 bases at J, with 8 bases between the two ends. This CDR3 has 12 amino acids. The germline gives CDR1 MNHEY, CDR2 SVGAGI. CDR3 sequence reads: CASGQYNQPQHF. The DNA of the CDR3 is TGTGCCAGCGGGCAGTACAATCAGCCCCAGCATTTT.

J is TRBJ1-5 and V is TRBV19, with 8 bases matching TRBD1. The ends lost 4 bases at V and 7 bases at J; junction bases unmatched: 6. The length of the CDR3 is 14 residues. Germline CDR1 LNHDA, CDR2 SQIVND (reference sequence). This CDR3 reads CASSTSGGEQPQHF. The CDR3 bases are TGTGCCAGTAGTACATCAGGGGGCGAGCAGCCCCAGCATTTT. Looking up the rest from reference TRBV19 and TRBJ1-5 gives the full variable domain: DGGITQSPKYLFRKEGQNVTLSCEQNLNHDAMYWYRQDPGQGLRLIYYSQIVNDFQKGDIAEGYSVSREKKESFPLTVTSAQKNPTAFYLCASSTSGGEQPQHFGDGTRLSIL.

The V gene is TRBV9, the J gene TRBJ2-3; the match to TRBD2 covers 10 bases. The V and J ends lost 5 bases and 2 bases, in that order; junction bases with no gene match: 2. The CDR3 has 14 residues. CDR1 is SGDLS, CDR2 YYNGEE, per germline. CDR3 DNA sequence: TGTGCCAGCAGTCTAGCGGGGGACACAGATACGCAGTATTTT. Translated, it gives CASSLAGDTDTQYF.

The V and J genes are TRBV28 and TRBJ1-1; D unclear. Trimming removed 1 base from V and 0 bases from J, with 9 bases in between. This CDR3 is 15 amino acids long. Per the germline V gene, CDR1 is MDHEN and CDR2 is SYDVKM. The CDR3, as DNA: TGTGCCAGCAGTTTATTCCGGGATTTGAACACTGAAGCTTTCTTT. Translating it yields CASSLFRDLNTEAFF.

The genes are TRBV19 and TRBJ1-2; tentatively, D is TRBD1 (5 bases). The germline gives CDR1 LNHDA, CDR2 SQIVND (reference sequence). The germline V and J ends were trimmed by 4 bases and 4 bases, with 16 bases remaining between them. CDR3 length equals 15 residues. CDR3 sequence (DNA): TGTGCCAGTAGTAGGCCTTGGGAGGGGAGCTATGGCTACACCTTC. Residues: CASSRPWEGSYGYTF.

The chain couples TRBV10-3 to TRBJ2-7, with TRBD1 matching over 12 bases. Germline CDR1 is ENHRY and CDR2 is SYGVKD. The CDR3 is made up of 14 amino acids. The V and J ends lost 6 bases and 7 bases, in that order; junction bases with no gene match: 7. In nucleotides, the CDR3 is TGTGCCATCAGCCTGGGACAGGGGGCGCGGGAGCAGTACTTC. Translation gives CAISLGQGAREQYF.

This clone has more than one count but fewer than ten. The rearrangement links TRBV2 to TRBJ2-5, with TRBD1 matching 8 bases. The tail of the sequence fits TRBJ2-7 better, so the J call may be wrong. Germline loops: CDR1 SNHLY, CDR2 FYNNEI. CDR3 size: 12 residues. DNA of the CDR3: TGTGCCAGCAGCGGACAGGGTTACGAGCAGTACTTC. This sequence encodes CASSGQGYEQYF.

This chain uses TRBV4-3 with TRBJ1-4; TRBD1 might be the D (6 bases). Trimming took 0 bases from V and 7 from J, leaving 9 bases between them. In germline, CDR1 is LGHNA, CDR2 YSLEER. This CDR3 is 14 amino acids long. CDR3: CASSQDSTGEKLFF. The CDR3 coding sequence is TGCGCCAGCAGCCAAGATTCGACAGGTGAAAAACTGTTTTTT.

This clone was detected a few times. The V call is TRBV4-3, the J call TRBJ2-2; weak D call: TRBD2 (5 bases). V lost 0 bases to trimming and J lost 0 bases, with 11 bases between them. The germline V gene encodes CDR1 LGHNA and CDR2 YSLEER. There are 17 residues in the CDR3. CDR3 coding DNA: TGCGCCAGCAGCCAAGAAGGAGGCAGGACGAACACCGGGGAGCTGTTTTTT. As protein: CASSQEGGRTNTGELFF.

The chain recombines TRBV5-1 with TRBJ2-3; no clear D. This CDR3 is 18 amino acids long. Trimming shortened V by 0 bases and J by 3 bases, and 20 bases separated the two germline ends. The germline CDR1 and CDR2 sequences are SGHRS and YFSETQ. The chain's CDR3 is CASSLGIKAGPKTDTQYF. The CDR3, as DNA: TGCGCCAGCAGCTTGGGTATAAAGGCAGGCCCCAAGACAGATACGCAGTATTTT. The variable domain in full, completed from reference TRBV5-1 and TRBJ2-3, reads KAGVTQTPRYLIKTRGQQVTLSCSPISGHRSVSWYQQTPGQGLQFLFEYFSETQRNKGNFPGRFSGRQFSNSRSEMNVSTLELGDSALYLCASSLGIKAGPKTDTQYFGPGTRLTVL.

The rearrangement links TRBV4-1 to TRBJ1-2; 8 bases align to TRBD1. Germline CDR1 and CDR2: MGHRA and YSYEKL. The V gene end was trimmed by 4 bases and the J gene end by 2 bases; junction bases not matched to a gene: 12. The CDR3 runs 17 residues. CDR3 DNA: TGCGCCAGCAGCCTCTGGGGAAGGGACAGGAGAAACTATGGCTACACCTTC. This codes for CASSLWGRDRRNYGYTF.

The genes are TRBV7-9 and TRBJ2-5, with D perhaps TRBD1 (5 bases). The CDR3 is made up of 13 amino acids. Trimming took off 2 bases at V and 4 bases at J, with 8 bases between the two ends. Germline values: CDR1 SEHNR, CDR2 FQNEAQ (reference sequence). The CDR3 loop reads CASSLMGLETQYF. The CDR3 DNA sequence: TGTGCCAGCAGCTTAATGGGGCTAGAGACCCAGTACTTC.

The genes are TRBV27 and TRBJ2-7, with 9 bases matching TRBD2. J lost 6 bases, V lost 2 bases, and 2 bases had no gene match. Germline V gene data show CDR1 as MNHEY and CDR2 as SMNVEV (reference sequence). The CDR3 extends over 13 amino acids. The CDR3 nucleotides read TGTGCCAGCAGTTTAGTAGCGGGGGTCGAGCAGTACTTC. Amino acids: CASSLVAGVEQYF.

This clone has a single count. V gene TRBV6-5 combines with J gene TRBJ2-1; perhaps TRBD1 as D (5 bases). The length of the CDR3 is 13 residues. The V gene's germline CDR1 is MNHEY and CDR2 SVGAGI. V was clipped by 0 bases and J by 9 bases, with 9 bases between them. The CDR3 loop is CASSYSGVGEQFF. Written as DNA, the CDR3 is TGTGCCAGCAGTTACTCAGGGGTTGGTGAGCAGTTCTTC.

The table lists this clone with a few counts. This rearrangement joins TRBV6-4 to TRBJ1-5, with 7 bases matching TRBD1. This CDR3 contains 14 residues. Per the germline V gene, CDR1 is MRHNA and CDR2 is SNTAGT. Unmatched junction bases numbered 15, after V lost 4 bases and J lost 15 bases. CDR3 sequence: CASSGGQSSLFRHF. CDR3 DNA: TGTGCCAGCAGTGGGGGACAGTCCAGCTTATTTCGGCATTTT.

V gene TRBV28 combines with J gene TRBJ1-4; 7 bases line up with TRBD1. The CDR3 is made up of 15 amino acids. Trimming took 8 bases from V and 4 from J; bases not matched to a gene: 10. Looked up from germline, CDR1 is MDHEN and CDR2 is SYDVKM. As DNA, the CDR3 is TGTGCCAGCTCAAGGACCGGGACAGATAATGAAAAACTGTTTTTT. This encodes CASSRTGTDNEKLFF.

The V gene is TRBV5-4, the J gene TRBJ1-1; D possibly corresponds to TRBD1 (6 bases). The CDR3 is 15 residues long. CDR1 SGHNT and CDR2 YYREEE come from the germline V gene (reference sequence). Trimming removed 1 base from V and 1 base from J, with 11 bases in between. This CDR3 is CASSLSGRGNTEAFF. The CDR3 bases are TGTGCCAGCAGCTTGTCGGGCAGGGGGAACACTGAAGCTTTCTTT.

The chain employs TRBV27 and TRBJ1-5, with D perhaps matching TRBD1 (5 bases). CDR1 is MNHEY, CDR2 SMNVEV, per germline (reference sequence). The V end lost 3 bases, the J end lost 7 bases, and 7 bases lay between the germline ends. This CDR3 comprises 12 residues. In DNA, the CDR3 is TGTGCCAGCAGTTTGCCAGGGCAGCCCCAGCATTTT. This gives the protein CASSLPGQPQHF.

The rearrangement joins TRBV14 to TRBJ2-2, with TRBD1 matching 8 bases. The CDR3 sequence is 15 residues long. Germline loops: CDR1 SGHDN, CDR2 FVKESK. The trim removed 6 bases at V and 5 bases at J, leaving 8 bases unmatched. Here the CDR3 reads CASRRQGAGTGELFF. The DNA of the CDR3 is TGTGCCAGCAGACGTCAGGGGGCTGGGACCGGGGAGCTGTTTTTT.

This clone was seen a handful of times. The chain combines TRBV7-9 with TRBJ1-2; D is perhaps TRBD1 (5 bases). The CDR3 length is 12 residues. V lost 4 bases to trimming and J lost 6 bases, with 9 bases between them. CDR1 SEHNR and CDR2 FQNEAQ come from the germline V gene (reference sequence). The CDR3 coding sequence is TGTGCCAGCAGCTACCCAGGGCATGGCTACACCTTC. It specifies CASSYPGHGYTF.

The DNA of the CDR3 is TGTGCCAGCAGAAGGCCGGGACAGAGTACCTCTTATGGCTACACCTTC. Translating gives CASRRPGQSTSYGYTF. The gene calls are TRBV5-6 and TRBJ1-2; 7 nucleotides align to TRBD1. Germline V gene sequence: CDR1 SGHDT, CDR2 YYEEEE. The CDR3 length is 16 residues. V gave up 5 bases and J gave up 5 bases; unmatched junction bases: 15.

This chain joins TRBV5-1 and TRBJ1-1; 7 positions match TRBD1. The CDR3 totals 19 residues. V shed 4 bases and J 1 base; nucleotides not matched to a gene: 19. The germline V gene encodes CDR1 SGHRS and CDR2 YFSETQ. The chain's CDR3 is CASSPDSRRGLRWNTEAFF. The CDR3 DNA reads TGCGCCAGCAGCCCTGATTCGCGGAGGGGGCTTCGTTGGAACACTGAAGCTTTCTTT.

This chain connects TRBV6-6 to TRBJ2-7, with 7 bases matching TRBD1. Germline assignment: CDR1 MNHNY and CDR2 SVGAGI (reference sequence). This CDR3 is 14 amino acids long. The ends lost 6 bases at V and 2 bases at J; junction bases unmatched: 7. Written as DNA, the CDR3 is TGTGCCAGCAGACAAAACAGGGGAACCTACGAGCAGTACTTC. Translating gives CASRQNRGTYEQYF.

This clone was detected only once. The chain couples TRBV30 to TRBJ1-1; D ambiguous. The germline V gene has CDR1 GTSNPN and CDR2 SVGIG (reference sequence). This CDR3 comprises 14 residues. V was clipped by 0 bases and J by 4 bases, with 12 bases between them. The DNA of the CDR3 is TGTGCCTGGAGTGTACTAGATCCGAGCACTGAAGCTTTCTTT. It specifies CAWSVLDPSTEAFF.

V and J are TRBV5-1 and TRBJ2-3; 8 bases match TRBD1. Losses at the gene ends were 3 bases for V and 6 bases for J; bases not matched to a gene: 9. Germline CDR1 and CDR2: SGHRS and YFSETQ. This CDR3 has 15 residues. The CDR3 here is CASSWQAGGSDTQYF. CDR3 DNA: TGCGCCAGCAGCTGGCAGGCAGGGGGCTCGGATACGCAGTATTTT. Full variable domain (outside the CDR3, taken from reference TRBV5-1 and TRBJ2-3): KAGVTQTPRYLIKTRGQQVTLSCSPISGHRSVSWYQQTPGQGLQFLFEYFSETQRNKGNFPGRFSGRQFSNSRSEMNVSTLELGDSALYLCASSWQAGGSDTQYFGPGTRLTVL.

This chain links TRBV4-1 with TRBJ1-4; TRBD1 might be the D (6 bases). The CDR3 covers 13 residues. V was shortened by 7 bases and J by 8 bases, with 14 bases between the two germline ends. Germline lookup yields CDR1 MGHRA and CDR2 YSYEKL. CDR3 sequence (DNA): TGCGCCAGCAACAGGGAGGGATGGGAAAAACTGTTTTTT. Protein product: CASNREGWEKLFF.

In its sample, this clone was seen once. This rearrangement joins TRBV4-3 to TRBJ2-7, with 7 bases that match TRBD1. This CDR3 is built from 16 residues. The V and J ends lost 1 base and 2 bases, in that order; junction bases with no gene match: 8. Germline V lookup: CDR1 LGHNA, CDR2 YSLEER. The CDR3 protein is CASSQAGDSNPYEQYF. CDR3 DNA sequence: TGCGCCAGCAGCCAAGCAGGGGACAGTAACCCCTACGAGCAGTACTTC.